A single sample is the source of the 8 T cell receptor beta chains below, sequenced in a study of blood T cells in healthy people across ages. Primers used in a second PCR of about 6 to 12 cycles were a sample-barcoded 5' primer and a J-beta primer mix. TCRdb redid the calling of the 5' RACE reads with MiXCR, one entry per CDR3 protein. This sample has 1.5 million to 2 million distinct CDR3 sequences, with around half found just once. The sample taken for sequencing was blood. The source is a woman aged 40 to 50 in good health.

As for this clonotype: This sequence is one base from a far larger clone and is likely a read error. J is TRBJ2-5 and V is TRBV5-8; 8 bases fit TRBD1. Germline V gene lookup returns CDR1 SGHTS and CDR2 YDEGEE. This CDR3 is 14 amino acids long. The CDR3 reads CASSLGTGQETLYF. The CDR3 nucleotides read TGTGCCAGCAGCTTGGGGACAGGGCAGGAGACCCTGTACTTC.

This chain links TRBV7-2 with TRBJ2-5, with D perhaps assigned TRBD1 or TRBD2 (5 bases each). The V end was cut by 7 bases, the J end by 2 bases, with 17 bases between. This CDR3 has 15 residues. The germline V gene has CDR1 SGHTA and CDR2 FQGNSA. In DNA form, the CDR3 reads TGTGCCAGCAACCGGCCCAGCGGACAACAAGAGACCCAGTACTTC. Translating gives CASNRPSGQQETQYF.

There are a few counts of this clonotype. The chain uses TRBV12-3 or TRBV12-4 and TRBJ2-1, with TRBD1 matching over 10 bases. The junction had 5 bases not matched to a gene; V was cut back by 5 bases and J by 4 bases. This CDR3 has 15 residues. The CDR3 coding sequence is TGTGCCAGCAGTCGGACAGGGGGAAAATACAATGAGCAGTTCTTC. Protein sequence: CASSRTGGKYNEQFF.

The V call is TRBV4-1, the J call TRBJ2-7, with no clear D. The CDR3 loop spans 12 amino acids. V was shortened by 6 bases and J by 3 bases, with 9 bases between the two germline ends. Germline V gene sequence: CDR1 MGHRA, CDR2 YSYEKL. CDR3 DNA sequence: TGCGCCAGCAGTGCAAATAACTACGAGCAGTACTTC. Encoded protein: CASSANNYEQYF.

V gene TRBV6-6 combines with J gene TRBJ2-1; possible D gene TRBD2, 6 bases. CDR3 length: 15 residues. V gave up 2 bases and J gave up 13 bases, with 21 bases separating them. Looked up from germline, CDR1 is MNHNY and CDR2 is SVGAGI (reference sequence). The DNA of the CDR3 is TGTGCCAGCAGTTACCGGGGAGGCAGCCTAGAGACCCAGTTCTTC. This encodes CASSYRGGSLETQFF.

This clonotype was counted at least ten times. The V and J genes are TRBV20-1 and TRBJ2-7; 11 nucleotides agree with TRBD2. The CDR3 extends over 13 amino acids. After removal of 5 bases from V and 1 base from J, the junction contained 1 base not matched to a gene. Germline assignment: CDR1 DFQATT and CDR2 SNEGSKA (reference sequence). As DNA, the CDR3 is TGCAGTGCTCGGACTAGCGGGTCCTACGAGCAGTACTTC. Encoded protein: CSARTSGSYEQYF.

The J gene is TRBJ1-2, the V gene TRBV3-1, with 9 bases matching TRBD1. The CDR3 covers 13 residues. Trimming cost V 3 bases and J 7 bases; bases outside gene matches: 3. Germline V gene sequence: CDR1 LGHDT, CDR2 YNNKEL (reference sequence). The CDR3 DNA sequence: TGTGCCAGCAGCCAGCCGACAGGGGGTGGCTACACCTTC. Residues: CASSQPTGGGYTF.

The V and J genes are TRBV6-2 or TRBV6-3 and TRBJ2-1; 9 bases fit TRBD1. The junction had 8 bases not matched to a gene; V was cut back by 4 bases and J by 1 base. Germline CDR1 MNHEY, CDR2 SVGEGT. This CDR3 contains 17 residues. The DNA of the CDR3 is TGTGCCAGCAGTTCCACCCGGACAGGGGTTTCCTACAATGAGCAGTTCTTC. Translation gives CASSSTRTGVSYNEQFF.